This record concerns one T cell receptor (beta chain) sequence. What it recognizes is unknown. The CDR3 has 15 residues. Trimming removed 3 bases from V and 0 bases from J, with 9 bases in between. From germline, CDR1 is SGHAT and CDR2 FQDESV (reference sequence). The record originates from a study of cytomegalovirus exposure and HLA in healthy donors. Study overall: The use of the same platform for the 100 to 150 validation repertoires and the roughly 670 first-cohort repertoires was reported by a later analysis. Study-wide points: The CMV antigen specificity of a few CMV-associated chains was confirmed through in vitro analysis. Accounts indicate the classifier identified cytomegalovirus status with strong specificity and sensitivity.

Assay used: immunoSEQ multiplex PCR; TCRdb lists only in-frame clones, some missing. Altogether 250,000 to 400,000 clones are present, roughly 90% being singletons, with the ten largest covering over 1%. The clonotype comes from a young woman in good health and CMV-seropositive. The sample taken for sequencing was PBMCs. The chain recombines TRBV11-1 with TRBJ1-5; D remains unclear. CDR3: CASSFPEYSNQPQHF. CDR3 in DNA: TGTGCCAGCAGCTTTCCCGAATATAGCAATCAGCCCCAGCATTTT.